A single sample gave rise to the 5 T cell receptor beta chains below, sequenced in a study of blood T cell repertoires in COVID-19. Sequencing was performed with immunoSEQ multiplex PCR; in TCRdb, only in-frame clones are kept and a portion is missing. The sample includes 50,000 to 75,000 clones, 75% to 85% of them seen just once. Specimen: peripheral blood. Receptors were obtained from a man aged 55 to 70 with acute or convalescent COVID-19.

This clone has only a few counts. This chain uses TRBV4-1 with TRBJ1-5; 7 positions match TRBD1. The CDR3 covers 18 residues. V lost 0 bases and J lost 3; bases outside the gene matches: 11. The germline V gene has CDR1 MGHRA and CDR2 YSYEKL. CDR3 sequence reads: CASSQDHQLGQFNQPQHF. The CDR3 DNA is TGCGCCAGCAGCCAAGATCACCAGTTGGGACAGTTCAATCAGCCCCAGCATTTT.

The chain joins TRBV18 to TRBJ1-1; D might be TRBD1 (6 bases). The CDR3 is 14 amino acids. Germline V gene data show CDR1 as KGHSH and CDR2 as LQKENI. The V and J ends lost 1 base and 5 bases respectively, with 11 bases between them. The CDR3 here is CASSPQQGSTEAFF. CDR3 nucleotide sequence: TGTGCCAGCTCACCACAACAGGGTAGTACTGAAGCTTTCTTT.

The chain links TRBV3-1 (or the pseudogene TRBV3-2) to TRBJ2-1; the match to TRBD2 covers 13 bases. CDR3 length: 16 residues. The V gene's germline CDR1 is LGHDT and CDR2 YNNKEL (reference sequence). After removal of 1 base from V and 5 bases from J, the junction contained 2 bases not matched to a gene. The CDR3 is CASSQAGLAGNNEQFF. The CDR3 coding sequence is TGTGCCAGCAGCCAAGCGGGACTAGCGGGAAACAATGAGCAGTTCTTC.

CDR3 nucleotides: TGTGCCAGCACCTTCGATCCGGGACAGGAAAAAATTGCTTTCTTT. It specifies CASTFDPGQEKIAFF. V gene TRBV9 combines with J gene TRBJ1-1, with 8 bases lining up with TRBD1. V was clipped by 6 bases and J by 11 bases; unmatched bases: 18. CDR1 and CDR2 from the germline V gene are SGDLS and YYNGEE. The CDR3 runs to 15 residues. The variable domain in full, completed from reference TRBV9 and TRBJ1-1, reads DSGVTQTPKHLITATGQRVTLRCSPRSGDLSVYWYQQSLDQGLQFLIQYYNGEERAKGNILERFSAQQFPDLHSELNLSSLELGDSALYFCASTFDPGQEKIAFFGQGTRLTVV.

This chain links TRBV9 with TRBJ2-2; D is perhaps TRBD1 (6 bases). The CDR3 is made up of 14 amino acids. V dropped 0 bases and J dropped 6 bases, with 9 bases sitting between them. Germline-derived CDR1 and CDR2 are SGDLS and YYNGEE. In DNA, the CDR3 is TGTGCCAGCAGCGTAGTCGGACAGTCCGGGGAGCTGTTTTTT. It specifies CASSVVGQSGELFF.